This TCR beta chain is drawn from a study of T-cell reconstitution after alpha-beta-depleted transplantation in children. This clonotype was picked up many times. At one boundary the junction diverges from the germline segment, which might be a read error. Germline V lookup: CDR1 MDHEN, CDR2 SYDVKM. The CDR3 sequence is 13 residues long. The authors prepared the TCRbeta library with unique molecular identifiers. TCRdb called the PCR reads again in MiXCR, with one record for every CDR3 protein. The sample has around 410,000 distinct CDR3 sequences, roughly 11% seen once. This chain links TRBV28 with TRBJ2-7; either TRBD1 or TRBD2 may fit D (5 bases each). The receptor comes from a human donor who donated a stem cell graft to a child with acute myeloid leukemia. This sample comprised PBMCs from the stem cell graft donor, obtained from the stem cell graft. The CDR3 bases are TGTGCCAGCAGCCAAGGGACCGTCGGCGGCCTACACTTC. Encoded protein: CASSQGTVGGLHF.